Each of the 15 T cell receptor beta chains below was sequenced from the same sample in a study of T cell changes during pregnancy in multiple sclerosis. TCRdb's copy holds only in-frame clones and misses some; the assay was immunoSEQ multiplex PCR. The data contain tens of thousands of clones, approximately 90% of them singletons. Sequenced material: peripheral blood, taken in the third trimester of pregnancy. The origin of the receptors is a female donor with multiple sclerosis, enrolled in a pregnancy study.

Worth noting for this clone: The junction differs from germline at one of its ends, possibly a read error. The chain uses TRBV2 and TRBJ1-2, with D tentatively TRBD1 (5 bases). CDR1 and CDR2 (germline): SNHLY, FYNNEI. CDR3 size: 14 residues. CDR3 nucleotide sequence: TGTGCCAGCACCTCGTTGGGGGGGGAACGTGGCCACACCTTC. It yields the protein CASTSLGGERGHTF.

The V gene is TRBV4-1, the J gene TRBJ2-1; 12 nucleotides match TRBD2. The V gene end was trimmed by 1 base and the J gene end by 10 bases; junction bases not matched to a gene: 5. The length of the CDR3 is 15 residues. Per the germline V gene, CDR1 is MGHRA and CDR2 is YSYEKL. The CDR3 protein is CASSQVKGTSGEQFF. CDR3 coding DNA: TGCGCCAGCAGCCAAGTAAAAGGGACTAGCGGGGAGCAGTTCTTC.

By share, this clone counts as medium-sized. This chain connects TRBV6-4 to TRBJ2-3; TRBD2 might be the D (6 bases). The CDR3 runs 15 residues. The germline V and J ends were trimmed by 6 bases and 2 bases, with 15 bases remaining between them. The germline V gene encodes CDR1 MRHNA and CDR2 SNTAGT. The DNA for the CDR3 is TGTGCCAGCAGGAGTGGCGGGGTCGACACAGATACGCAGTATTTT. As protein: CASRSGGVDTDTQYF.

This clone was found once. This chain connects TRBV6-5 to TRBJ2-1; tentatively, D is TRBD1 (5 bases). V was clipped by 6 bases and J by 2 bases, with 14 bases between them. Per the germline V gene, CDR1 is MNHEY and CDR2 is SVGAGI. This CDR3 comprises 15 residues. The CDR3 is CASSRLSGTYNEQFF. The CDR3 DNA reads as TGTGCCAGCAGCCGGCTATCAGGGACCTACAATGAGCAGTTCTTC.

The gene calls are TRBV2 and TRBJ2-7, with D tentatively TRBD2 (6 bases). Germline CDR1 SNHLY, CDR2 FYNNEI. Between the trimmed V and J ends, which lost 6 bases and 0 bases, there was a span of 12 bases. CDR3 length: 14 residues. CDR3 amino acids: CASRAATSSYEQYF. The DNA for the CDR3 is TGTGCCAGCAGAGCCGCGACTAGCTCCTACGAGCAGTACTTC.

The CDR3 loop is CASSRRTGGTSPLHF. In DNA form, the CDR3 reads TGCGCCAGCAGCCGTCGGACAGGGGGCACTTCACCCCTCCACTTT. The chain recombines TRBV5-1 with TRBJ1-6; 11 nucleotides line up with TRBD1. The CDR3 consists of 15 residues. The germline V gene encodes CDR1 SGHRS and CDR2 YFSETQ. V was pared by 4 bases and J by 9 bases, with 6 bases of the junction left unmatched.

This chain uses TRBV12-5 with TRBJ2-5; TRBD2 is a possible D gene (5 bases). This CDR3 spans 17 amino acids. Germline CDR1 is LGHNT and CDR2 is FRNRAP. V lost 2 bases to trimming and J lost 5 bases, with 21 bases between them. CDR3 in DNA: TGTGCTAGTGGTTTGCCCACGATCCCCACTAGGTGGGAGACCCAGTACTTC. Encoded protein: CASGLPTIPTRWETQYF.

This clone has a single count. This chain connects TRBV5-1 to TRBJ1-1, with 10 bases aligning to TRBD1. Germline V gives CDR1 SGHRS, CDR2 YFSETQ. The V segment lost 0 bases and the J segment 4 bases; nucleotides outside the gene matches: 6. The CDR3 sequence is 16 residues long. The CDR3 sequence is CASSLDRGQGSTEAFF. The CDR3 DNA is TGCGCCAGCAGCTTGGATCGGGGACAGGGGAGCACTGAAGCTTTCTTT.

The genes are TRBV19 and TRBJ2-3; 8 bases agree with TRBD1. CDR1 LNHDA and CDR2 SQIVND come from the germline V gene (reference sequence). Unmatched junction bases numbered 2, after V lost 6 bases and J lost 3 bases. There are 13 residues in the CDR3. CDR3 nucleotide sequence: TGTGCCAGTAGGCAGGGGGCGACAGATACGCAGTATTTT. This sequence encodes CASRQGATDTQYF. Full variable domain (rest looked up from reference TRBV19 and TRBJ2-3): DGGITQSPKYLFRKEGQNVTLSCEQNLNHDAMYWYRQDPGQGLRLIYYSQIVNDFQKGDIAEGYSVSREKKESFPLTVTSAQKNPTAFYLCASRQGATDTQYFGPGTRLTVL.

The chain uses TRBV4-2 and TRBJ2-3; D perhaps matches TRBD2 (5 bases). Germline-derived CDR1 and CDR2 are LGHNA and YNFKEQ. CDR3 length: 14 residues. V lost 2 bases, J lost 4 bases, and 10 bases lay in between. CDR3 coding DNA: TGTGCCAGCAGCCAACTACTAGACCCAGATACGCAGTATTTT. It encodes CASSQLLDPDTQYF.

V is TRBV6-5 and J is TRBJ2-1; 8 bases line up with TRBD1. This CDR3 spans 14 amino acids. The germline V gene has CDR1 MNHEY and CDR2 SVGAGI. V shed 0 bases and J 6 bases; nucleotides not matched to a gene: 1. The CDR3 bases are TGTGCCAGCAGTTACTCGACAGGGGTCAATGAGCAGTTCTTC. Translated, it gives CASSYSTGVNEQFF.

The chain is built from TRBV29-1 and TRBJ2-7, with TRBD1 as a possible D gene (6 bases). Germline V gene sequence: CDR1 SQVTM, CDR2 ANQGSEA. V was pared by 5 bases and J by 6 bases, with 14 bases between. The CDR3 is made up of 12 amino acids. The CDR3 nucleotides are TGCAGCGTTCTAAGGGGGTCAGTCGAGCAGTACTTC. Residues: CSVLRGSVEQYF.

The genes are TRBV20-1 and TRBJ2-7; tentative D call: TRBD1 (6 bases). CDR3 length equals 11 residues. The germline CDR1 and CDR2 sequences are DFQATT and SNEGSKA (reference sequence). V shed 5 bases and J shed 7 bases, with 12 bases lying between them. The CDR3 nucleotides read TGCAGTGCTTCTACTACAGGGGAGCAGTACTTC. It yields the protein CSASTTGEQYF.

This clone was counted a few times. In DNA, the CDR3 is TGTGCCAGCAGCTTAGAGGGAAACACTGAAGCTTTCTTT. It translates to CASSLEGNTEAFF. This rearrangement joins TRBV7-3 to TRBJ1-1; D gene unclear. V was cut by 2 bases and J by 2 bases, with 6 bases left in between. Germline values: CDR1 SGHTA, CDR2 FQGTGA. This CDR3 is 13 amino acids long.

This chain connects TRBV28 to TRBJ2-6; D is undetermined. The CDR3 covers 16 residues. V dropped 10 bases and J dropped 1 base, with 17 bases sitting between them. In germline, CDR1 is MDHEN, CDR2 SYDVKM. The CDR3 here is CATKPNGPSGANVLTF. For the CDR3, the DNA is TGTGCCACGAAACCCAATGGCCCTTCTGGGGCCAACGTCCTGACTTTC.